This TCR beta chain came from a study of T cells expressing NK-cell markers. The wider study: Eight donors were sequenced, seven testing HCMV-seropositive and one testing seronegative.

For each CDR3 protein, TCRdb gives one entry from its re-call of the 5' RACE reads, without DNA. The table lists fewer than 400,000 distinct CDR3 sequences. The sequenced material came from blood T cells: a sorted CD56 or NKG2C T cell subset, CD4+ or CD8+ T cells, or bulk PBMC T cells (not recorded which). The receptor's source is a man aged 18 to 69 in good health.

CDR3 protein: CASSSTGALGLLFF. The chain uses TRBV6-5 and TRBJ1-4. Germline V gene data show CDR1 as MNHEY and CDR2 as SVGAGI. The CDR3 has 14 amino acids.